This TCR beta chain was found in a study of blood T cell repertoires in COVID-19. Method: immunoSEQ multiplex PCR; TCRdb's copy keeps in-frame clones and lacks some. The sample includes about 200,000 clones, 88% seen only once; the top ten take around 6%. Germline CDR1 is MNHEY and CDR2 is SMNVEV (reference sequence). Trimming took 0 bases from V and 8 from J, leaving 11 bases between them. CDR3 length: 14 amino acids. The sample was peripheral blood. The TCR was taken from a man aged 35-49 years with active or convalescent COVID-19. V gene TRBV27 combines with J gene TRBJ2-4; D is perhaps TRBD1 (6 bases). CDR3 protein: CASSLSQQGYIQYF. Here the CDR3 DNA reads TGTGCCAGCAGTTTATCGCAGCAGGGGTACATTCAGTACTTC.